This T cell receptor beta chain was observed in a study of post-analysis software for immune sequencing data. General study points: Comparison with controls showed significantly lower normalized Chao1 diversity in multiple sclerosis patients.

To note about this clonotype: Its cognate antigen is unknown.

The authors incorporated unique molecular identifiers into the TCR beta cDNA libraries. With roughly 0.85 to 11 million T cells as the source, a few hundred thousand cDNA molecules resulted. In TCRdb, the PCR reads were re-called with MiXCR into one record per CDR3 protein. The profile shows about 540,000 distinct CDR3 sequences, around a third of them singletons. The sequence came from a girl aged 2-17 years with multiple sclerosis. The specimen was blood.

The CDR3 coding sequence is TGCGCCAGCAGTGGAGGACTAGCGGGGGCTCGATACCGCACAGATACGCAGTATTTT. Amino acid sequence: CASSGGLAGARYRTDTQYF. J is TRBJ2-3 and V is TRBV5-1; 13 bases match TRBD2. The V gene's germline CDR1 is SGHRS and CDR2 YFSETQ. This CDR3 region has 19 residues. The J segment lost 1 base and the V segment lost 5 bases, leaving 13 bases of the junction unmatched.